This T cell receptor beta chain is drawn from a study of T cell responses to AZD1222 COVID-19 vaccine. Study-level results: White British people made up most donors, females outnumbered males, and clonal diversity was possibly underestimated. Nearly half of spike-specific TCRs reportedly target unmutated variant regions. Spike was spanned by vaccine-associated CD4 TCRs, with dominance at 160-218 and 743-854.

In the case of this clone: What it recognizes is unknown.

TCRdb's table, derived via immunoSEQ multiplex PCR, lists solely in-frame clones and lacks some. This table holds some 100,000 clones, around nine tenths found once. The germline V gene encodes CDR1 GTSNPN and CDR2 SVGIG (reference sequence). There are 15 residues in the CDR3. V was clipped by 2 bases and J by 3 bases; unmatched bases: 4. Second-dose intervals of approximately 4 or approximately 12 weeks were pooled. The sequencing here drew on peripheral blood, taken 28 days after the second AZD1222 dose. The sequence came from an adult who received the AZD1222 COVID-19 vaccine. The chain carries TRBV30 and TRBJ1-6; 7 bases align to TRBD1. CDR3 protein: CAWSMSGGYNSPLHF. Written as DNA, the CDR3 is TGTGCCTGGAGTATGTCAGGGGGCTATAATTCACCCCTCCACTTT.